The clone carrying this TCR beta chain appeared a single time. Its target is unknown. The data stem from a study of vaccination effects on CD4 cells after COVID-19. Whole-study results and caveats: Marked clonal contraction of infection- and vaccine-induced clones was seen late after vaccination.

Sequencing used immunoSEQ multiplex PCR; TCRdb keeps in-frame clones, though not all of them. The sample lists some 15,000 clones, more than 75% occurring once. Prior to sequencing, the ViraFEST assay stimulated PBMC with viral peptide pools, which expanded the antigen-specific CD4+ T cells. Cultured cells yielded isolated CD4+ T cells after 10 days. Participants received two doses of either the BNT162b2 or mRNA-1273 vaccine. Vaccinees lacked prior SARS-CoV-2 infection and tested negative for nucleocapsid antibodies. In the cultures, half the medium was exchanged for IL-2 medium on days 3 and 7. The sequence came from a human donor who received a COVID-19 vaccine. The specimen was CD4+ T cells from PBMCs cultured with HCoV-NL63 spike peptides, collected after COVID-19 vaccination.

The CDR3: CASSPRDSWTGELFF. CDR3 coding DNA: TGCGCCAGCAGCCCCCGGGACAGCTGGACCGGGGAGCTGTTTTTT. This chain links TRBV5-1 with TRBJ2-2; TRBD1 agrees at 7 bases. The CDR3 is made up of 15 amino acids. Germline CDR1 reads SGHRS; CDR2 reads YFSETQ. The ends lost 4 bases at V and 5 bases at J; junction bases unmatched: 8.